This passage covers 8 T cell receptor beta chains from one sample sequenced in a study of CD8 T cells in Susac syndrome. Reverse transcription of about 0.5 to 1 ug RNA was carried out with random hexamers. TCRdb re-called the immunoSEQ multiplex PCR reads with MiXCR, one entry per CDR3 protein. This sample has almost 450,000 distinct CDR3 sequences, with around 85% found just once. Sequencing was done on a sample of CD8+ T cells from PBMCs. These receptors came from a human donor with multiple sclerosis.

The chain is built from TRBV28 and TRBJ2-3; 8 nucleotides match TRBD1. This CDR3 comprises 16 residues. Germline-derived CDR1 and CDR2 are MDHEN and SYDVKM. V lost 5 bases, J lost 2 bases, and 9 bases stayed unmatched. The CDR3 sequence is CASSRRQGSFTDTQYF. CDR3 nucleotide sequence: TGTGCCAGCAGTCGGCGACAGGGGAGTTTCACAGATACGCAGTATTTT.

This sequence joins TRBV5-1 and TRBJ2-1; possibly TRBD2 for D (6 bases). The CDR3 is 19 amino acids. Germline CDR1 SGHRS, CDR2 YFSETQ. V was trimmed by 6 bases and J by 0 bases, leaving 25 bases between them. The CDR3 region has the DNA TGCGCCAGCACCATGGCCCGCGGGATCGCCCTACACTCCTACAATGAGCAGTTCTTC. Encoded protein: CASTMARGIALHSYNEQFF.

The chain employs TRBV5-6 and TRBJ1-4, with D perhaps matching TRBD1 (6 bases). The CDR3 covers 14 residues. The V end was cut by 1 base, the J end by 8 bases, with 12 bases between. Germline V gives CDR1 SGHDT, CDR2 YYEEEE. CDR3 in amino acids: CASSLLQGREKLFF. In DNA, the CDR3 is TGTGCCAGCAGCTTGTTACAGGGCCGCGAAAAACTGTTTTTT.

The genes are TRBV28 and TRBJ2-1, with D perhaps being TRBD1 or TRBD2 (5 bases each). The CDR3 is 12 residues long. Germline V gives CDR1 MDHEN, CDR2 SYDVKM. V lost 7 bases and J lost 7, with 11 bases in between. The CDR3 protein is CASTGTRNEQFF. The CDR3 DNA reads TGTGCCAGCACCGGGACGCGGAATGAGCAGTTCTTC.

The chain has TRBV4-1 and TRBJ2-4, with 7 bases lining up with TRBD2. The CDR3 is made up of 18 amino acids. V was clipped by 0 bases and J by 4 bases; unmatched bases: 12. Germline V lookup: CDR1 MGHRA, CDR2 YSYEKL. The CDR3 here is CASSQDLLREGDKNIQYF. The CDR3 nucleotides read TGCGCCAGCAGCCAAGATCTTCTCAGGGAGGGTGATAAAAACATTCAGTACTTC.

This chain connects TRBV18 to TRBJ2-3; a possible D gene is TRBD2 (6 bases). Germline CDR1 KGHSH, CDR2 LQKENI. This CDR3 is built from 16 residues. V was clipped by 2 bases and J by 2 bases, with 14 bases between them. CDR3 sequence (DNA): TGTGCCAGCTCACCAGGGGTAGCGGACTACACAGATACGCAGTATTTT. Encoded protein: CASSPGVADYTDTQYF.

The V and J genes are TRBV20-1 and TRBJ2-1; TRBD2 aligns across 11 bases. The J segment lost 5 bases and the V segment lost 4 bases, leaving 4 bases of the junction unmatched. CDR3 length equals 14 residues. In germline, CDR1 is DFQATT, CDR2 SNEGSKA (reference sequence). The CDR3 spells CSAKGLAEHNEQFF. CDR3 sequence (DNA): TGCAGTGCTAAGGGACTAGCGGAACACAATGAGCAGTTCTTC.

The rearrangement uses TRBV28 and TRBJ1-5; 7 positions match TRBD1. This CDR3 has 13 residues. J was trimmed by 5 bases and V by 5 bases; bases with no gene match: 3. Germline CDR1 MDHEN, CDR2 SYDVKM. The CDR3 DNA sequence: TGTGCCAGCAGTCTGCAGGGGGATCAGCCCCAGCATTTT. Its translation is CASSLQGDQPQHF.